Presented here are 31 T cell receptor beta chains from one specimen sequenced in a study of cytomegalovirus exposure and HLA in healthy donors. The PCR used 60 Vbeta and 13 Jbeta primers. The assay was immunoSEQ multiplex PCR, and TCRdb's table has in-frame clones only and misses some. The sample consists of about 130,000 clones, around 82% of them appearing once. The sample was PBMCs. The origin of the receptors is a female donor in good health and CMV-seronegative.

The chain links TRBV11-2 to TRBJ2-7; 7 nucleotides line up with TRBD1. CDR1 and CDR2 from the germline V gene are SGHAT and FQNNGV. V lost 1 base to trimming and J lost 1 base; unmatched junction nucleotides: 1. The CDR3 runs 14 residues. The CDR3 spells CASSLGTGSYEQYF. The CDR3 nucleotides read TGTGCCAGCAGCTTAGGGACAGGTTCCTACGAGCAGTACTTC.

The CDR3 sequence: CASSPHGGANTGELFF. The DNA for the CDR3 is TGTGCCAGCAGCCCCCACGGAGGGGCGAACACCGGGGAGCTGTTTTTT. The chain uses TRBV7-2 and TRBJ2-2; D might be TRBD2 (6 bases). CDR1 is SGHTA, CDR2 FQGNSA, per germline. The CDR3 extends over 16 amino acids. Trimming shortened V by 5 bases and J by 0 bases, and 13 bases separated the two germline ends. The variable domain in full, with the rest retrieved from reference TRBV7-2 and TRBJ2-2, is GAGVSQSPSNKVTEKGKDVELRCDPISGHTALYWYRQSLGQGLEFLIYFQGNSAPDKSGLPSDRFSAERTGGSVSTLTIQRTQQEDSAVYLCASSPHGGANTGELFFGEGSRLTVL.

This clone was seen a single time. The chain recombines TRBV5-1 with TRBJ1-5, with a possible D match to TRBD1 (6 bases). Germline CDR1 reads SGHRS; CDR2 reads YFSETQ. This CDR3 has 15 amino acids. V dropped 2 bases and J dropped 3 bases, with 12 bases sitting between them. The CDR3: CASSFDGQPNQPQHF. CDR3 DNA sequence: TGCGCCAGCAGCTTTGATGGACAGCCCAATCAGCCCCAGCATTTT.

This rearrangement joins TRBV18 to TRBJ1-6; D not certain. Trimming shortened V by 5 bases and J by 10 bases, and 12 bases separated the two germline ends. CDR1 and CDR2 (germline): KGHSH, LQKENI. CDR3 size: 13 residues. CDR3 residues: CASSALGESPLHF. CDR3 in DNA: TGTGCCAGCTCAGCTCTCGGAGAGTCACCCCTCCACTTT.

The rearrangement links TRBV5-1 to TRBJ2-7; TRBD2 is a possible D gene (5 bases). The CDR3 has 14 amino acids. Trimming took 0 bases from V and 5 from J, leaving 12 bases between them. Germline V lookup: CDR1 SGHRS, CDR2 YFSETQ. The CDR3 region is CASSLVTGSDEQYF. CDR3 bases: TGCGCCAGCAGCTTGGTGACGGGGTCGGACGAGCAGTACTTC.

The rearrangement links TRBV2 to TRBJ2-7, with a possible D match to TRBD1 (6 bases). The germline CDR1 and CDR2 sequences are SNHLY and FYNNEI. The CDR3 is 15 amino acids. Trimming took off 6 bases at V and 2 bases at J, with 17 bases between the two ends. CDR3 protein: CASRADRRPTYEQYF. The DNA of the CDR3 is TGTGCCAGCAGGGCTGACAGGCGCCCTACCTACGAGCAGTACTTC.

This clone turned up a few times. V usage is TRBV12-5 and J usage is TRBJ2-1; TRBD2 is a possible D gene (6 bases). V shed 2 bases and J shed 4 bases, with 12 bases lying between them. From germline, CDR1 is LGHNT and CDR2 FRNRAP. This CDR3 is built from 15 residues. In nucleotides, the CDR3 is TGTGCTAGTGGTTTGCCCTCGGGGGTGTACAATGAGCAGTTCTTC. It is translated as CASGLPSGVYNEQFF.

The chain joins TRBV2 to TRBJ2-1, with TRBD2 matching over 12 bases. The CDR3 spans 14 residues. J lost 6 bases, V lost 7 bases, and 4 bases had no gene match. Germline CDR1 reads SNHLY; CDR2 reads FYNNEI. The CDR3 loop reads CASTMTSGSNEQFF. Written as DNA, the CDR3 is TGTGCCAGCACCATGACTAGCGGGAGCAATGAGCAGTTCTTC.

The chain carries TRBV5-4 and TRBJ1-3, with 8 bases aligning to TRBD1. V was clipped by 4 bases and J by 4 bases; unmatched bases: 7. This CDR3 region has 15 residues. Germline CDR1 SGHNT, CDR2 YYREEE (reference sequence). The CDR3 nucleotides are TGTGCCAGCAGCCTAACAGGGGGAGAAGGAAACACCATATATTTT. Translating gives CASSLTGGEGNTIYF.

This chain links TRBV14 with TRBJ1-1; a possible D gene is TRBD1 (6 bases). The germline gives CDR1 SGHDN, CDR2 FVKESK. V dropped 3 bases and J dropped 0 bases, with 11 bases sitting between them. The CDR3 runs 15 residues. The CDR3 here is CASSQDTGLNTEAFF. The CDR3 DNA reads TGTGCCAGCAGCCAGGATACAGGGTTGAACACTGAAGCTTTCTTT. Full variable domain (outside the CDR3, taken from reference TRBV14 and TRBJ1-1): EAGVTQFPSHSVIEKGQTVTLRCDPISGHDNLYWYRRVMGKEIKFLLHFVKESKQDESGMPNNRFLAERTGGTYSTLKVQPAELEDSGVYFCASSQDTGLNTEAFFGQGTRLTVV.

This sequence joins TRBV2 and TRBJ2-1; weak D call: TRBD2 (5 bases). The CDR3 runs 14 residues. V gave up 6 bases and J gave up 0 bases, with 9 bases separating them. Germline assignment: CDR1 SNHLY and CDR2 FYNNEI. CDR3 DNA sequence: TGTGCCAGCAGGGGCGGGCGCTCCTACAATGAGCAGTTCTTC. It encodes CASRGGRSYNEQFF.

The chain uses TRBV5-8 and TRBJ2-4; D is ambiguous. V lost 6 bases and J 7 bases, leaving 11 bases between the germline ends. Germline V lookup: CDR1 SGHTS, CDR2 YDEGEE. The CDR3 runs 12 residues. The CDR3 here is CASTPRVNIQYF. The CDR3 DNA follows: TGTGCCAGCACCCCGCGCGTGAACATTCAGTACTTC.

The V call is TRBV11-2, the J call TRBJ2-3; 8 positions agree with TRBD2. The CDR3 contains 17 residues. The J segment lost 0 bases and the V segment lost 3 bases, leaving 8 bases of the junction unmatched. CDR1 SGHAT and CDR2 FQNNGV come from the germline V gene. This CDR3 is CASSLALSGTSTDTQYF. In nucleotides, the CDR3 is TGTGCCAGCAGCTTGGCCCTTAGCGGGACGAGCACAGATACGCAGTATTTT.

The V call is TRBV15, the J call TRBJ1-2; TRBD1 matches 9 bases. Germline V gives CDR1 LNHNV, CDR2 YYDKDF (reference sequence). The ends lost 1 base at V and 5 bases at J; junction bases unmatched: 8. There are 16 residues in the CDR3. DNA for the CDR3: TGTGCCACCAGCAGAGGTGGGACAGGGAAGTGGTATGGCTACACCTTC. Residues: CATSRGGTGKWYGYTF.

The gene calls are TRBV4-1 and TRBJ2-7; 7 bases fit TRBD1. V shed 3 bases and J 3 bases; nucleotides not matched to a gene: 5. The CDR3 has 14 residues. The germline CDR1 and CDR2 sequences are MGHRA and YSYEKL. CDR3 sequence (DNA): TGCGCCAGCAGCCAGTTCGGACAGGTCTACGAGCAGTACTTC. It is translated as CASSQFGQVYEQYF.

This clone has more than one count but fewer than ten. J is TRBJ2-1 and V is TRBV29-1; a possible D gene is TRBD1 (8 bases). This CDR3 has 13 residues. V was pared by 4 bases and J by 5 bases, with 12 bases between. Germline CDR1 reads SQVTM; CDR2 reads ANQGSEA. The CDR3 spells CSVATGGDNEQFF. The DNA for the CDR3 is TGCAGCGTTGCAACAGGGGGGGACAATGAGCAGTTCTTC.

The V call is TRBV2, the J call TRBJ2-7, with TRBD2 as a possible D gene (6 bases). Trimming removed 6 bases at V and 2 bases at J, with 14 bases between. The CDR3 is 14 amino acids. The germline V gene has CDR1 SNHLY and CDR2 FYNNEI. CDR3 sequence reads: CASRWGTETYEQYF. CDR3 coding DNA: TGTGCCAGCAGGTGGGGGACTGAGACCTACGAGCAGTACTTC. Based on the CDR3 plus reference TRBV2 and TRBJ2-7, the full variable domain is EPEVTQTPSHQVTQMGQEVILRCVPISNHLYFYWYRQILGQKVEFLVSFYNNEISEKSEIFDDQFSVERPDGSNFTLKIRSTKLEDSAMYFCASRWGTETYEQYFGPGTRLTVT.

For the CDR3, the DNA is TGTGCCAGCAGTCCCGTGTCGTTAGCGGGGGCTGAGCAGTTCTTC. Protein product: CASSPVSLAGAEQFF. V and J are TRBV11-2 and TRBJ2-1, with TRBD2 identical over 9 bases. J was trimmed by 9 bases and V by 6 bases; bases with no gene match: 12. The CDR3 contains 15 residues. Per the germline V gene, CDR1 is SGHAT and CDR2 is FQNNGV.

V and J are TRBV29-1 and TRBJ1-1; 7 bases are shared with TRBD1. Germline V gene lookup returns CDR1 SQVTM and CDR2 ANQGSEA. V lost 7 bases, J lost 6 bases, and 11 bases stayed unmatched. The CDR3 has 13 residues. The CDR3 region is CSAADREGSEAFF. The CDR3 coding sequence is TGCAGCGCCGCCGACAGGGAAGGCTCTGAAGCTTTCTTT.

This clone came up once. The chain combines TRBV6-5 with TRBJ1-2; D unclear. V lost 2 bases to trimming and J lost 6 bases, with 19 bases between them. The V gene's germline CDR1 is MNHEY and CDR2 SVGAGI. The CDR3 loop spans 16 amino acids. The DNA of the CDR3 is TGTGCCAGCAGTTACCCGGGTGGAGGGATAGAGGATGGCTACACCTTC. It encodes CASSYPGGGIEDGYTF.

This sequence joins TRBV7-3 and TRBJ2-1; TRBD1 agrees at 10 bases. Germline trimming cut 5 bases from V and 8 bases from J; bases unmatched to any gene: 9. Germline CDR1 and CDR2: SGHTA and FQGTGA. The CDR3 consists of 15 residues. The CDR3 nucleotides read TGTGCCAGCAGCCAGGGACAGGGGTTGACGCATGAGCAGTTCTTC. Amino acids: CASSQGQGLTHEQFF.

Turning to this clone: The junction differs from germline at one of its ends, possibly a read error. The chain recombines TRBV7-9 with TRBJ2-7; 7 positions match TRBD2. The CDR3 is 17 residues long. The germline V gene has CDR1 SEHNR and CDR2 FQNEAQ (reference sequence). CDR3 protein: CSSSSLTDPGRAYEQYF. CDR3 nucleotides: TGTTCCAGCAGCTCCCTTACCGACCCGGGGAGGGCCTACGAGCAGTACTTC.

This sequence joins TRBV7-9 and TRBJ2-3; 13 bases line up with TRBD2. The CDR3 spans 15 residues. The V gene's germline CDR1 is SEHNR and CDR2 FQNEAQ (reference sequence). The trim removed 4 bases at V and 3 bases at J, leaving 1 base unmatched. The CDR3 loop is CASSWGLAGTDTQYF. In nucleotides, the CDR3 is TGTGCCAGCAGCTGGGGACTAGCGGGAACAGATACGCAGTATTTT.

V gene TRBV27 combines with J gene TRBJ2-5; 8 bases agree with TRBD2. Germline-derived CDR1 and CDR2 are MNHEY and SMNVEV (reference sequence). There are 16 residues in the CDR3. Trimming took 1 base from V and 5 from J; bases not matched to a gene: 9. CDR3 DNA sequence: TGTGCCAGCAGTTTATATTCGGGGGGGGGTTGGGAGACCCAGTACTTC. Protein product: CASSLYSGGGWETQYF.

The table lists this clone with a few counts. The gene calls are TRBV4-1 and TRBJ2-7; 7 positions agree with TRBD2. Per germline, CDR1 MGHRA and CDR2 YSYEKL. V was pared by 4 bases and J by 2 bases, with 2 bases of the junction left unmatched. The CDR3 consists of 13 residues. The CDR3 loop is CASSLGTTYEQYF. CDR3 sequence (DNA): TGCGCCAGCAGCCTCGGGACTACCTACGAGCAGTACTTC.

This chain uses TRBV5-1 with TRBJ2-7, with TRBD1 matching over 10 bases. Trimming cost V 2 bases and J 4 bases; bases outside gene matches: 3. This CDR3 has 14 amino acids. Germline V CDR1 and CDR2: SGHRS, YFSETQ. CDR3 DNA: TGCGCCAGCAGCTTACCGGGACAGGGGTACGAGCAGTACTTC. It encodes CASSLPGQGYEQYF. Based on the CDR3 plus reference TRBV5-1 and TRBJ2-7, the full variable domain is KAGVTQTPRYLIKTRGQQVTLSCSPISGHRSVSWYQQTPGQGLQFLFEYFSETQRNKGNFPGRFSGRQFSNSRSEMNVSTLELGDSALYLCASSLPGQGYEQYFGPGTRLTVT.

This chain joins TRBV30 and TRBJ1-1, with D unclear. Germline assignment: CDR1 GTSNPN and CDR2 SVGIG (reference sequence). The CDR3 is 15 amino acids. With 3 bases removed from V and 1 base from J, the gap between germline ends came to 15 bases. CDR3 loop: CAWRKEGLSNTEAFF. The CDR3 DNA follows: TGTGCCTGGAGAAAAGAGGGATTATCGAACACTGAAGCTTTCTTT. The whole variable domain, filled in from reference TRBV30 and TRBJ1-1, reads SQTIHQWPATLVQPVGSPLSLECTVEGTSNPNLYWYRQAAGRGLQLLFYSVGIGQISSEVPQNLSASRPQDRQFILSSKKLLLSDSGFYLCAWRKEGLSNTEAFFGQGTRLTVV.

The rearrangement uses TRBV11-2 and TRBJ2-3, with a tentative D call TRBD2 (6 bases). With 3 bases removed from V and 6 bases from J, the gap between germline ends came to 10 bases. Germline CDR1 reads SGHAT; CDR2 reads FQNNGV. The CDR3 sequence is 13 residues long. This chain's CDR3 is CASSLTSLDTQYF. The DNA for the CDR3 is TGTGCCAGCAGCTTGACTAGTTTGGATACGCAGTATTTT.

The chain couples TRBV6-1 to TRBJ2-5; D might be TRBD2 (6 bases). This CDR3 region has 13 residues. Between the trimmed V and J ends, which lost 4 bases and 5 bases, there was a span of 11 bases. CDR1 is MNHNS, CDR2 SASEGT, per germline. The CDR3 loop is CASSGGERETQYF. The CDR3 nucleotides are TGTGCCAGCAGTGGGGGGGAGAGGGAGACCCAGTACTTC.

The chain recombines TRBV2 with TRBJ1-1; 7 bases line up with TRBD1. From germline, CDR1 is SNHLY and CDR2 FYNNEI. CDR3 length equals 15 residues. V shed 6 bases, J shed 0 bases, and the junction held 7 bases outside the gene matches. The CDR3 bases are TGTGCCAGCAGAGGGGCCGGACAGGTGAACACTGAAGCTTTCTTT. Translated, it gives CASRGAGQVNTEAFF.

The count of this clone is one. The V gene is TRBV2, the J gene TRBJ1-6; TRBD1 might be the D (6 bases). V gave up 8 bases and J gave up 10 bases, with 21 bases separating them. The V gene's germline CDR1 is SNHLY and CDR2 FYNNEI. This CDR3 spans 15 amino acids. For the CDR3, the DNA is TGTGCCAGCCGAGGAGCCTCCGGGACAAACTCACCCCTCCACTTT. Its translation: CASRGASGTNSPLHF.